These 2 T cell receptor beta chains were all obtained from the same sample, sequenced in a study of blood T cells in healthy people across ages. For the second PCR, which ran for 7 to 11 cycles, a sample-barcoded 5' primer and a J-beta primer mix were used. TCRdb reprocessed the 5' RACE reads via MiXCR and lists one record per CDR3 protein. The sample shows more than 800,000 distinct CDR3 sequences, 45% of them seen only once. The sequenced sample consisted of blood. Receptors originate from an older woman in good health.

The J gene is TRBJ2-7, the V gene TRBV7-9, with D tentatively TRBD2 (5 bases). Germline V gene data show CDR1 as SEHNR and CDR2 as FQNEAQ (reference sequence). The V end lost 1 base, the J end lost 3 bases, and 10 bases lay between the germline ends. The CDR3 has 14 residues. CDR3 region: CASSLEASFYEQYF. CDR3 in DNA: TGTGCCAGCAGCTTAGAGGCTAGCTTCTACGAGCAGTACTTC. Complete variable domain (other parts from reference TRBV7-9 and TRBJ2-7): DTGVSQNPRHKITKRGQNVTFRCDPISEHNRLYWYRQTLGQGPEFLTYFQNEAQLEKSRLLSDRFSAERPKGSFSTLEIQRTEQGDSAMYLCASSLEASFYEQYFGPGTRLTVT.

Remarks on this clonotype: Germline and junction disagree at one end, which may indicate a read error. The CDR3 DNA reads as TGTGCCAGCAGCTTAAGGAGTAGCGGGGGCACGGATACGCAGTATTTT. Amino acids: CASSLRSSGGTDTQYF. The V gene is TRBV7-3, the J gene TRBJ2-3; 9 nucleotides line up with TRBD2. There are 16 residues in the CDR3. CDR1 SGHTA and CDR2 FQGTGA come from the germline V gene.